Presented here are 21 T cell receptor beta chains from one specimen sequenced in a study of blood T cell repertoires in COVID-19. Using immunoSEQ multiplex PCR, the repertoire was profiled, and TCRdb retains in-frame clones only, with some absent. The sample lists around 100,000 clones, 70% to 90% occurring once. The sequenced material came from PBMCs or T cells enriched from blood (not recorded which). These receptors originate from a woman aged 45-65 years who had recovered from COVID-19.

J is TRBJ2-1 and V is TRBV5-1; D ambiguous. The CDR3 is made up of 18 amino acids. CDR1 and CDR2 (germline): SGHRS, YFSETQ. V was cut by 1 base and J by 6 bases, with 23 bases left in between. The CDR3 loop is CASSLFSFLDPPANEQFF. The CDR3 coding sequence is TGCGCCAGCAGCTTGTTCTCTTTTCTAGACCCCCCCGCCAATGAGCAGTTCTTC.

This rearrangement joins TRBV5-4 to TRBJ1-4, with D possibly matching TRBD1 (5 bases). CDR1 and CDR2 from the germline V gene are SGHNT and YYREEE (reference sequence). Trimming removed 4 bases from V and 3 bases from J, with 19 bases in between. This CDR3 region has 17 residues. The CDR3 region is CASSRDRGGSPNEKLFF. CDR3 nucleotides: TGTGCCAGCAGCCGTGACAGAGGTGGTTCGCCTAATGAAAAACTGTTTTTT.

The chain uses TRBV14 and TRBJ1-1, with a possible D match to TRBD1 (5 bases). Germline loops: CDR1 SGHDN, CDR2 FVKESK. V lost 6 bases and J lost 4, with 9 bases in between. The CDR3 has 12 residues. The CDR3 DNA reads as TGTGCCAGCAGAATCGGGGGCACTGAAGCTTTCTTT. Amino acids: CASRIGGTEAFF.

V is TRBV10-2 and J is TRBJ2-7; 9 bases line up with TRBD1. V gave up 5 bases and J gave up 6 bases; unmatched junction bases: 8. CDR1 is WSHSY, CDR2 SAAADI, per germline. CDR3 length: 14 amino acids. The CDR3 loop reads CASSTDRGSGEQYF. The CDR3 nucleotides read TGCGCCAGCAGTACGGACAGGGGAAGTGGCGAGCAGTACTTC.

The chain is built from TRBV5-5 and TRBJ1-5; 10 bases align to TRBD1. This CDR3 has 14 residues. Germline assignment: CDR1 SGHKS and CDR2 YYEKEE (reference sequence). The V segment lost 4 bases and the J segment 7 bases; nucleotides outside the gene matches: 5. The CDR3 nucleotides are TGTGCCAGCAGCGTGGACAGGGGGGAGCAGCCCCAGCATTTT. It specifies CASSVDRGEQPQHF.

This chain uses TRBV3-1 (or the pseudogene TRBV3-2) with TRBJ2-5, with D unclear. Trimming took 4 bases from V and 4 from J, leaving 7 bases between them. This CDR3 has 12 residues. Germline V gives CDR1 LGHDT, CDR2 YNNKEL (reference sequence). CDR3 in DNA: TGTGCCAGCAGCCCGATCGGAGAGACCCAGTACTTC. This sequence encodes CASSPIGETQYF.

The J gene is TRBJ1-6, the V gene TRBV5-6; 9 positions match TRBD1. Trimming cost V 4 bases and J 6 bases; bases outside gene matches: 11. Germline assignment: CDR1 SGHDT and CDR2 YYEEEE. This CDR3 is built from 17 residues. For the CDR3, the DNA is TGTGCCAGCAGCCACCGAGGTACAGGGGGCCCTAATTCACCCCTCCACTTT. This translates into CASSHRGTGGPNSPLHF.

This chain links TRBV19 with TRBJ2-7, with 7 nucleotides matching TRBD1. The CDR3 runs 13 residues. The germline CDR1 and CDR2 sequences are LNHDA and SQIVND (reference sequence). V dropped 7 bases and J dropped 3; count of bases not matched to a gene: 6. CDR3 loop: CASKGQRYYEQYF. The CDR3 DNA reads TGTGCCAGTAAGGGACAGCGTTACTACGAGCAGTACTTC.

The DNA for the CDR3 is TGTGCCAGCAGCCAGCTCCTCTCCGGGTATTCACCCCTCCACTTT. Translating gives CASSQLLSGYSPLHF. The V call is TRBV14, the J call TRBJ1-6; D is uncertain. Germline V gene data show CDR1 as SGHDN and CDR2 as FVKESK. Trimming removed 3 bases from V and 8 bases from J, with 14 bases in between. The CDR3 has 15 residues.

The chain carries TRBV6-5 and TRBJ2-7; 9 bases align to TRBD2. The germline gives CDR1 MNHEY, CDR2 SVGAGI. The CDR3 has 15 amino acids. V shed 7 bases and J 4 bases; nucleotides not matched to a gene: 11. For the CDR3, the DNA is TGTGCCAGCACCATAGATGATAGCGGGAGATACGAGCAGTACTTC. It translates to CASTIDDSGRYEQYF.

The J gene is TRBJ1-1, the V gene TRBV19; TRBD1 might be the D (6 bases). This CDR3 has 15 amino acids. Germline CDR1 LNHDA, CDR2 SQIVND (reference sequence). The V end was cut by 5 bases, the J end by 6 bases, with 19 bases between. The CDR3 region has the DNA TGTGCCAGTAGTGTAAAGGGGGGGATAGTCGCTGAAGCTTTCTTT. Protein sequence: CASSVKGGIVAEAFF. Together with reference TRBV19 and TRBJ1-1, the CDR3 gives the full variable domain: DGGITQSPKYLFRKEGQNVTLSCEQNLNHDAMYWYRQDPGQGLRLIYYSQIVNDFQKGDIAEGYSVSREKKESFPLTVTSAQKNPTAFYLCASSVKGGIVAEAFFGQGTRLTVV.

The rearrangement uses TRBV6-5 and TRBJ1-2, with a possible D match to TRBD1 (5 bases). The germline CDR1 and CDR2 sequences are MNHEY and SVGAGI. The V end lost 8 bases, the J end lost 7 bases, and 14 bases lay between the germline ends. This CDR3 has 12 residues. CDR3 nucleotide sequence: TGTGCCAGCGGAGGGGAAAGAGGTGGCTACACCTTC. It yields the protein CASGGERGGYTF.

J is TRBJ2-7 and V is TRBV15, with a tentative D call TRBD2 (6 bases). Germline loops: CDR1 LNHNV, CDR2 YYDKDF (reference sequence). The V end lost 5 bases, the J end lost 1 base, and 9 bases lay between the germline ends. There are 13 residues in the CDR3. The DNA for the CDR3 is TGTGCCACCAGCGGCGGGGAATCCTACGAGCAGTACTTC. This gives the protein CATSGGESYEQYF. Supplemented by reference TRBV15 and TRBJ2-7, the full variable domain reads DAMVIQNPRYQVTQFGKPVTLSCSQTLNHNVMYWYQQKSSQAPKLLFHYYDKDFNNEADTPDNFQSRRPNTSFCFLDIRSPGLGDTAMYLCATSGGESYEQYFGPGTRLTVT.

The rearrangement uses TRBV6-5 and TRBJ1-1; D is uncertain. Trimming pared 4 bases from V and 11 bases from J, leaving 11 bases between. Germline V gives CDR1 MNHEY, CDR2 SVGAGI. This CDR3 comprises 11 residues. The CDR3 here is CASSSQRLAFF. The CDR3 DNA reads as TGTGCCAGCAGTTCTCAGAGGTTGGCTTTCTTT.

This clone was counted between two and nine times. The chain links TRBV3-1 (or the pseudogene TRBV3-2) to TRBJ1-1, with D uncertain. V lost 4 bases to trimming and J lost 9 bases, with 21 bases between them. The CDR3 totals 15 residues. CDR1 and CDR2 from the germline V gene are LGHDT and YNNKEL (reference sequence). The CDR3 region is CASSLGRGIVSKAFF. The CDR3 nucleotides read TGTGCCAGCAGCCTCGGACGGGGTATTGTCTCCAAAGCTTTCTTT.

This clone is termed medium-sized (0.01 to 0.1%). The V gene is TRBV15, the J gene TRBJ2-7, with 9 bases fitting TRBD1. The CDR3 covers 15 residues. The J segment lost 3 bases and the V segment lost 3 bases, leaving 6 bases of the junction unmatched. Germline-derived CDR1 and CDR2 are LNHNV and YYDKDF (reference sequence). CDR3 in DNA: TGTGCCACCAGCAGGGAAGGGACAGGGATCTACGAGCAGTACTTC. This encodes CATSREGTGIYEQYF.

CDR3 nucleotide sequence: TGTGCCAGCAGAAGAGGGACTAGCGGGGGCCCTTCCTATGAGCAGTTCTTC. Amino acids: CASRRGTSGGPSYEQFF. The chain joins TRBV21-1 to TRBJ2-1; the table's D call, TRBD2, has no DNA check behind it. TRBV21-1 is a known pseudogene. This CDR3 region has 17 residues.

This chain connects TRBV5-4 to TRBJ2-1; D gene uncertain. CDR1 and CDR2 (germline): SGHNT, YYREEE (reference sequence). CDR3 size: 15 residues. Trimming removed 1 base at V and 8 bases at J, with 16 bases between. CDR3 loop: CASSLSSQLNHEQFF. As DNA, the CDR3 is TGTGCCAGCAGCTTGTCCTCACAGCTTAATCATGAGCAGTTCTTC.

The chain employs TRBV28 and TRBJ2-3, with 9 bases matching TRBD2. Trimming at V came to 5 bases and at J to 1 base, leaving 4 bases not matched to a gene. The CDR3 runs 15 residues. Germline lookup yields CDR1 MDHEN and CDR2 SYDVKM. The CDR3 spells CASSPASGGTDTQYF. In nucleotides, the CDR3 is TGTGCCAGCAGTCCAGCTAGCGGGGGCACAGATACGCAGTATTTT.

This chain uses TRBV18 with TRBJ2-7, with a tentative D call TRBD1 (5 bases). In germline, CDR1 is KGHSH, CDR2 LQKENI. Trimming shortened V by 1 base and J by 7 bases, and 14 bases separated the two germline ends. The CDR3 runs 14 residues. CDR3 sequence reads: CASSPRGRASEQYF. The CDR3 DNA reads TGTGCCAGCTCACCACGCGGCAGGGCGTCGGAGCAGTACTTC.

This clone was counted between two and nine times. In DNA form, the CDR3 reads TGTGCCAGCATCAGGGGCGGGAGTGAAAAACTGTTTTTT. It encodes CASIRGGSEKLFF. V is TRBV28 and J is TRBJ1-4, with D perhaps matching TRBD1 (6 bases). This CDR3 has 13 residues. From germline, CDR1 is MDHEN and CDR2 SYDVKM. V was clipped by 7 bases and J by 7 bases, with 13 bases between them.